This T cell receptor (beta chain) stems from a study of blood T cell repertoires in COVID-19. Overall study context: Material from acute and convalescent COVID-19 was sourced from the United States, Italy and Spain. Sample material is recorded as cDNA or gDNA derived from T cells, B-cell-depleted T cells, or PBMCs.

The CDR3 sequence is 16 residues long. The germline gives CDR1 SGHVS, CDR2 FNYEAQ. Deletions cut 4 bases from V and 0 bases from J, with 10 bases between. In the authors' workflow: Reference gene primers were amplified, and this amplification served to estimate nucleated cell counts. Produced via immunoSEQ multiplex PCR; TCRdb's table is partial and in-frame only. The DNA was the basis for D and trimming; V, J and clone size are from that table. The sample carries 150,000 to 200,000 clones, roughly 84% recorded once. In this sample, this clone turned up once. The sequence derives from a human donor with acute or convalescent COVID-19. The donor label of this sample is uncertain. The V gene is TRBV7-6, the J gene TRBJ2-6; unclear D gene. The sample was peripheral blood. The CDR3 coding sequence is TGTGCCAGCAGCTCGACTGGGTTCTCTGGGGCCAACGTCCTGACTTTC. As protein: CASSSTGFSGANVLTF.